This T cell receptor (beta chain) was retrieved from a study of blood T cell repertoires in COVID-19. Study context: The samples span acute and convalescent COVID-19 from the United States, Italy and Spain. T cells, B-cell-depleted T cells, or PBMCs provided the cDNA or gDNA that served as material.

In the authors' methods: Researchers report that nucleated cell counts were estimated from reference gene primer amplification. Using immunoSEQ multiplex PCR, the repertoire was profiled, and TCRdb retains in-frame clones only, with some absent. The DNA was the basis for D and trimming; V, J and clone size are from that table. The sample consists of 240,000 or so clones, 70% to 90% of them appearing once. The CDR3 loop spans 16 amino acids. Germline V lookup: CDR1 SEHNR, CDR2 FQNEAQ (reference sequence). V was cut by 5 bases and J by 2 bases, with 16 bases left in between. The receptor's source is a woman aged 30 to 39 with acute or convalescent COVID-19. Sequenced input: peripheral blood. The chain links TRBV7-9 to TRBJ2-1; D gene ambiguous. DNA for the CDR3: TGTGCCAGCAGCCTACAGACCCTACCCCCCTACAATGAGCAGTTCTTC. Encoded protein: CASSLQTLPPYNEQFF.